This T cell receptor (beta chain) was profiled in a study of cytomegalovirus exposure and HLA in healthy donors (dated by TCRdb to about 2017). Regarding the research as a whole: An earlier analysis of under 600 of the donors reported approximately 300 Gb of sequence data and some 120 million unique TCR beta sequences from 150 million to 200 million T cells. A separate validation cohort of some 130 different subjects was used in addition to the approximately 670-subject first cohort. The study aimed to test whether signatures of past pathogen exposure could be identified by cataloging public T cell receptors. Roughly five DR-DQ haplotypes were handled as single units for association and clustering because linkage in the cohort was strong. An early release that covered 640 HLA-typed donors contained about 300 gigabases of sequencing data and tens of millions of unique TCR sequences. Across some 400 genotyped donors of the cohort, an average of roughly 200,000 unique TCR beta nucleotide sequences per donor were sequenced, and 15% to 20% of those sequences were non-productive. An earlier analysis of approximately 630 of the donors applied high-throughput TCR beta sequencing to assess whether each TCR beta V gene segment acted as functional or pseudogenic. A later genetic analysis used genome-wide SNP genotypes for 398 of the 666 donors, treating that subset as a discovery cohort. Donor age, sex, ethnicity and CMV serostatus were compiled alongside the repertoire data. The number of donors typed differed by locus, with roughly 629-640 for A, B, C, DRB1 and DQB1, around 500 for DQA1, approximately 570 for DPA1, and under 490 for DPB1. In a later analysis, previously published TCR beta repertoires from 600 to 850 donors were re-analyzed and high-resolution HLA genotyping was added so that TCR occurrence patterns could be studied. Every discovery cohort repertoire had been produced on one sequencing platform. In the later analysis, no new phenotypic data were used to find candidate immune exposures; instead, reliance was placed on TCR beta sequences and their occurrence across donors. HLA typing covered class I and class II loci at four-digit resolution. The genetic ancestry cluster associated with self-reported Caucasian donors included around 76% of the roughly 400 genotyped donors. The study profiled the T cell repertoires of hundreds of subjects by immunosequencing and related them to cytomegalovirus serostatus. The study combined high-throughput TCR immunosequencing, statistical association of individual TCRs with disease status, and machine learning to predict cytomegalovirus infection status. What the study reported, not specific to this receptor: Linkage disequilibrium might explain the correlated functional status among segregating V segments, but an unknown experimental factor could not be excluded. This cohort had only TCR beta chains sequenced, and the lack of alpha or paired-chain data limited which features could be detected. In a later analysis, HLA-associated TCR beta chains were found to be more clonally expanded and to have lower generation probabilities than equally common non-associated chains. A later analysis reported that several top co-occurrence clusters appeared linked to parvovirus B19, influenza, CMV and Epstein-Barr virus. In a later genetic analysis, fewer N-insertions in productive TCRs were reported among donors in an Asian-associated ancestry cluster than the roughly 700-donor mean. Most TCR sequences were seen in very few donors, while some public TCRs were found in many individuals. The only immune exposure information available for the cohort was CMV serostatus. Most CMV-associated TCR beta chains appeared to be HLA-restricted in a later analysis, and the HLA associations seemed to be driven largely by CMV exposure. A group of highly shared sequence variants was considered likely to be a technical artifact of the sequencing pipeline. Cytomegalovirus status was reported to be diagnosed by the classifier with high specificity and sensitivity in both the original and validation cohorts. The study listed 150 to 200 TCR beta chains as associated with cytomegalovirus. When HLA alleles, especially DR and DQ, strongly co-occurred, TCR associations were difficult to assign to individual alleles. The authors suggested that the approach could potentially be generalized to other disease states and immunological phenotypes. In a later analysis, the rate of TCR association differed among HLA loci, with DRB1 alleles having the most associated TCRs and HLA-C alleles having the fewest. Roughly uniform sequencing depth across donors was assumed in presence/absence analyses, although this assumption may not hold. Some IMGT-functional V segments, including TRBV6-2 and TRBV6-3, could not be distinguished by the 87-base-pair reads and were therefore excluded. The earlier analysis of nearly 600 of the donors excluded over 15 rarely observed V segments, including chromosome 9 orphons, because counts were too low. In vitro tests confirmed that a few of the cytomegalovirus-associated TCR beta chains recognize cytomegalovirus antigens. A further reported finding was that TCR beta sequences accurately predicted the HLA-A and HLA-B alleles for most subjects in the first cohort. In a later analysis, about 16,000 TCR beta sequences were associated with specific HLA alleles at a false discovery rate of 0.05. Broadly in line with IMGT annotations, most TCR beta V segments showed up in productive rearrangements about 90% or about 30% of the time in an earlier analysis of around 550 of the donors. Because some donors lacked HLA typing at each locus, the association tests relied only on the typed subset. In a later genetic analysis, a missense DCLRE1C variant was associated with V-gene and J-gene trimming of TCR beta chains, and the association was replicated in an independent cohort.

The cohort consisted of 600 to 700 healthy bone marrow donors. All cohort members were sampled while nominally healthy, although unrecorded immune exposures were likely present. The donor was CMV seropositive and was included in the group of some 290 seropositive cohort members. A peripheral blood sample was provided by each donor, and peripheral blood mononuclear cells were used for TCR beta sequencing. The Qiagen DNeasy Blood Extraction Kit was used to extract genomic DNA from the blood cell samples. V loses 2 bases, J loses 4 bases, and the germline ends lie 11 bases apart. From cysteine to phenylalanine, the CDR3 is 14 amino acids long. Just the 42-base CDR3 DNA is kept, in frame starting at base 1. CDR1 is given as MNHEY and CDR2 as SVGAGI, both from the germline V gene. Libraries came from the immunoSEQ multiplex PCR assay. For the multiplex PCR, a mixture combining 60 forward primers for TCR Vbeta segments and 13 reverse primers for TCR Jbeta segments was used. Amplification of the CDR3 region of rearranged TCR beta genes was performed with a multiplex PCR assay on genomic DNA. The Illumina HiSeq System was used to sequence the amplified TCR beta libraries as 87-base-pair reads. The authors' pipeline ran thus. In a later analysis, roughly 80 million unique TCR beta chains were counted across the roughly 610 repertoires, and approximately 11 million of these chains were shared by at least two donors. Raw reads were error-corrected and collapsed into unique sequences with a nearest-neighbor algorithm that merged closely related sequences to remove PCR and sequencing errors. CDR3 sequences were aligned to IMGT reference sequences to assign V, D and J gene segments. Each retained sequence needed at least a six-nucleotide match to both a V gene segment and a J gene segment. Rearrangements were called productive when the CDR3 lacked stop codons and stayed in frame with V and J; all others were non-productive. Following IMGT convention, CDR3 was defined as the stretch from the second conserved V-encoded cysteine up to the conserved J-encoded phenylalanine. The earlier analysis of 587 of the donors excluded any sequence lacking an unambiguous match to a single V gene segment. An earlier analysis of 450 to 650 of the donors called V segments functional above 56.7% productive rearrangements and segregating when the between-donor standard deviation exceeded 5%. A statistical classification framework was built for diagnosing cytomegalovirus status from the catalog of TCR beta chain sequences. In a later analysis, V and J genes were assigned by comparing TCR nucleotide sequences against IMGT/GENE-DB human TR gene sequences. A later analysis assigned CDR3 sequences and most-parsimonious VDJ recombination scenarios with the TCRdist pipeline. In a later analysis, each TCR beta chain was defined by its CDR3 amino acid sequence together with its V-gene family, and reads lacking a unique V-gene family were excluded. A later analysis removed 500 to 650 highly shared, low-generation-probability nucleotide sequences to deal with suspected cross-contamination and a sequencing artifact. In a later analysis, a clonal expansion index was calculated for each public chain from normalized within-repertoire ranks of inferred template counts. Generation probabilities in a later analysis came from a VDJ recombination model fitted to out-of-frame rearrangements, and those results were checked against IGoR. A later analysis scored TCR-TCR, TCR-HLA and TCR-CMV co-occurrence with hypergeometric tests, applying a repertoire-size bias correction to TCR pairs. To estimate false discovery rates, a later analysis permuted the HLA or CMV assignments 20 times. In a later analysis, co-occurring TCRs were grouped with DBSCAN, and TCRdist sequence similarity was added when clustering was performed within HLA-allele-positive subsets. Co-occurrence clustering excluded repertoires with fewer than 30,000 or more than 120,000 public chains, plus five with anomalous nucleotide sharing. The source is immuneACCESS, and TCRdb retained only in-frame sequences with V and J called. Part of the clones is not carried over; for the studies checked, unresolved V genes explain less than half of this, and the remainder is unexplained. V and J calls and clone size follow that table, whereas D and trimming were derived from the DNA. The sample data list 150,000 to 200,000 clones, and around 80% of these were observed just once. The ten most abundant clones make up roughly 2% of the sample.

Worth noting for this clone: Which antigen it targets is not known. No much larger clone is present one base from it, and per-base qualities are unavailable.

The chain was built from TRBV6-5 and TRBJ1-1, with a weak D call of TRBD1 (6 bases match). The sequence was obtained from a woman between 18 and 29 years old in good health and CMV-seropositive. Sequencing was carried out using PBMCs. CDR3 reads: CASSYPGTTTEAFF. The nucleotide sequence is TGTGCCAGCAGTTACCCTGGGACAACCACTGAAGCTTTCTTT.